A single sample gave rise to the 27 T cell receptor beta chains below, sequenced in a study of shared T cell receptors in the human thymus. Profiled with immunoSEQ multiplex PCR; TCRdb holds only in-frame clones, not every one. The sample records hundreds of thousands of clones, around 78% being singletons. These data were likewise used in another study, on human thymus T cells.

The sequenced sample was thymocytes. The receptors derive from a boy less than two years old with a congenital heart defect.

This clone was recorded once. The V call is TRBV7-2, the J call TRBJ2-7, with D possibly TRBD2 on 5 matching bases. This CDR3 comprises 14 residues. Per germline, CDR1 SGHTA and CDR2 FQGNSA. Trimming removed 5 bases at V and 3 bases at J, with 14 bases between. As DNA, the CDR3 is TGTGCCAGCAGCCCCCGACTACGCGACTACGAGCAGTACTTC. It is translated as CASSPRLRDYEQYF.

The chain is built from TRBV5-1 and TRBJ2-1; the match to TRBD2 covers 9 bases. The V and J ends lost 3 bases and 3 bases, in that order; junction bases with no gene match: 10. The CDR3 loop spans 17 amino acids. CDR1 is SGHRS and CDR2 is YFSETQ in the germline V gene. As DNA, the CDR3 is TGCGCCAGCAGCTCCCTCGGGACTAGCTATAGCTACAATGAGCAGTTCTTC. It translates to CASSSLGTSYSYNEQFF.

The chain is built from TRBV11-2 and TRBJ2-7; TRBD2 matches at 15 bases. The CDR3 totals 17 residues. Germline V lookup: CDR1 SGHAT, CDR2 FQNNGV. V lost 5 bases to trimming and J lost 0 bases; unmatched junction nucleotides: 5. In DNA, the CDR3 is TGTGCCAGCAGCGGACTAGCGGGAGGGGAGGGCTCCTACGAGCAGTACTTC. The encoded protein is CASSGLAGGEGSYEQYF.

The rearrangement uses TRBV11-1 and TRBJ2-7; D not certain. CDR1 is SGHAT and CDR2 is FQDESV in the germline V gene (reference sequence). The V end was cut by 5 bases, the J end by 3 bases, with 8 bases between. The CDR3 has 12 amino acids. Written as DNA, the CDR3 is TGTGCCAGCAGCCCGAACAACTACGAGCAGTACTTC. The encoded protein is CASSPNNYEQYF.

The genes are TRBV15 and TRBJ2-1, with 7 bases fitting TRBD2. With V trimmed by 8 bases and J by 7 bases, 11 bases remained unmatched. The CDR3 consists of 14 residues. Germline V gene sequence: CDR1 LNHNV, CDR2 YYDKDF (reference sequence). The CDR3 nucleotides read TGTGCCACCGAGGTGGCGGGAGCTAATAATGAGCAGTTCTTC. As protein: CATEVAGANNEQFF.

The gene calls are TRBV11-2 and TRBJ2-2, with a tentative D call TRBD2 (5 bases). V was shortened by 1 base and J by 7 bases, with 16 bases between the two germline ends. CDR1 is SGHAT, CDR2 FQNNGV, per germline. The CDR3 sequence is 16 residues long. CDR3 bases: TGTGCCAGCAGCTTAGTGTCTATCGGGATCGTCGGGGAGCTGTTTTTT. Translation gives CASSLVSIGIVGELFF. The whole variable domain, remainder taken from reference TRBV11-2 and TRBJ2-2, is EAGVAQSPRYKIIEKRQSVAFWCNPISGHATLYWYQQILGQGPKLLIQFQNNGVVDDSQLPKDRFSAERLKGVDSTLKIQPAKLEDSAVYLCASSLVSIGIVGELFFGEGSRLTVL.

This sequence joins TRBV5-1 and TRBJ2-7, with 13 bases lining up with TRBD2. V lost 0 bases, J lost 6 bases, and 9 bases stayed unmatched. The CDR3 is made up of 17 amino acids. The germline CDR1 and CDR2 sequences are SGHRS and YFSETQ. The DNA of the CDR3 is TGCGCCAGCAGCTTGGGTCGACTAGCGGGAGGATGGGTCGAGCAGTACTTC. This gives the protein CASSLGRLAGGWVEQYF.

V and J are TRBV5-1 and TRBJ1-2; 10 bases agree with TRBD1. CDR1 is SGHRS, CDR2 YFSETQ, per germline. The CDR3 sequence is 14 residues long. Trimming removed 4 bases from V and 6 bases from J; junction bases left unmatched: 6. CDR3 bases: TGCGCCAGCAGCCGGGACAGGGGAAGTGATGGCTACACCTTC. Translating gives CASSRDRGSDGYTF.

The V call is TRBV15, the J call TRBJ2-7; D is perhaps TRBD2 (6 bases). Germline CDR1 and CDR2: LNHNV and YYDKDF (reference sequence). Trimming shortened V by 0 bases and J by 0 bases, and 24 bases separated the two germline ends. This CDR3 region has 20 residues. The CDR3 DNA sequence: TGTGCCACCAGCAGAGAGGAGGAAGGGACTCCCCCCCTTGGCTCCTACGAGCAGTACTTC. It specifies CATSREEEGTPPLGSYEQYF.

The chain combines TRBV6-5 with TRBJ1-2, with D maybe TRBD1 (6 bases). Trimming stripped 0 bases from V and 0 bases from J, with 11 bases between. The CDR3 has 16 amino acids. Germline V gene sequence: CDR1 MNHEY, CDR2 SVGAGI. CDR3 DNA: TGTGCCAGCAGTTACTCGAAGGGGGTTACTAACTATGGCTACACCTTC. This codes for CASSYSKGVTNYGYTF.

The chain carries TRBV5-4 and TRBJ2-3, with 10 nucleotides matching TRBD1. Germline values: CDR1 SGHNT, CDR2 YYREEE (reference sequence). V shed 4 bases, J shed 6 bases, and the junction held 5 bases outside the gene matches. There are 14 residues in the CDR3. The CDR3 is CASSIRDRGDTQYF. CDR3 DNA: TGTGCCAGCAGCATCCGGGACAGGGGCGATACGCAGTATTTT.

V is TRBV27 and J is TRBJ2-1, with TRBD2 matching over 14 bases. Germline V CDR1 and CDR2: MNHEY, SMNVEV (reference sequence). There are 15 residues in the CDR3. The V segment lost 7 bases and the J segment 8 bases; nucleotides outside the gene matches: 7. In nucleotides, the CDR3 is TGTGCCAGCACCCAGACTAGCGGGAGGGCTGATGAGCAGTTCTTC. The encoded protein is CASTQTSGRADEQFF.

The chain employs TRBV21-1 and TRBJ1-4. TRBV21-1 is an annotated pseudogene. The CDR3 consists of 15 residues. The CDR3 here is CASSRGVPDNEKLFF. The DNA for the CDR3 is TGTGCCAGCAGCCGGGGGGTCCCAGATAATGAAAAACTGTTTTTT.

The V and J genes are TRBV6-6 and TRBJ2-7; TRBD2 matches 7 bases. V lost 6 bases, J lost 2 bases, and 13 bases stayed unmatched. The CDR3 spans 16 residues. CDR1 and CDR2 from the germline V gene are MNHNY and SVGAGI (reference sequence). CDR3: CASSPPLTSNPYEQYF. DNA for the CDR3: TGTGCCAGCAGCCCCCCCTTGACTAGCAACCCCTACGAGCAGTACTTC.

The chain is built from TRBV7-9 and TRBJ2-7, with a possible D match to TRBD1 (6 bases). Germline CDR1 is SEHNR and CDR2 is FQNEAQ (reference sequence). This CDR3 spans 15 amino acids. V gave up 5 bases and J gave up 2 bases, with 16 bases separating them. The CDR3 nucleotides are TGTGCCAGCAGCCCTGAGAGGGGGTCGACCTACGAGCAGTACTTC. Translating it yields CASSPERGSTYEQYF.

The chain recombines TRBV12-5 with TRBJ2-7, with 8 bases fitting TRBD2. Unmatched junction bases numbered 13, after V lost 0 bases and J lost 3 bases. This CDR3 contains 18 residues. Germline assignment: CDR1 LGHNT and CDR2 FRNRAP. The CDR3 loop reads CASGLVQGLGREDYEQYF. CDR3 bases: TGTGCTAGTGGTTTGGTACAAGGTCTGGGGCGGGAGGACTACGAGCAGTACTTC.

The V call is TRBV27, the J call TRBJ1-2; D gene uncertain. Looked up from germline, CDR1 is MNHEY and CDR2 is SMNVEV (reference sequence). The CDR3 length is 19 residues. V was cut by 5 bases and J by 5 bases, with 30 bases left in between. The CDR3 DNA is TGTGCCAGCAGTCCAAACCCGAGGAGTAAGGAGTCCCCCTCTTATGGCTACACCTTC. Amino acids: CASSPNPRSKESPSYGYTF.

This clone was counted once. The chain has TRBV10-3 and TRBJ1-1; D may be TRBD1 (6 bases). The CDR3 has 16 amino acids. Germline CDR1 reads ENHRY; CDR2 reads SYGVKD. The germline V and J ends were trimmed by 2 bases and 4 bases, with 17 bases remaining between them. The CDR3 region has the DNA TGTGCCATCAGTGAGCCCCGAGGGGGAGAGGGCACTGAAGCTTTCTTT. This sequence encodes CAISEPRGGEGTEAFF.

The rearrangement links TRBV5-6 to TRBJ1-4, with D possibly matching TRBD1 (6 bases). The germline V gene encodes CDR1 SGHDT and CDR2 YYEEEE. Trimming took 6 bases from V and 6 from J, leaving 21 bases between them. The CDR3 totals 16 residues. In DNA form, the CDR3 reads TGTGCCAGCAAGCGAAGAAGGGGGGGCCGGGATGAAAAACTGTTTTTT. It translates to CASKRRRGGRDEKLFF.

This clone has only a few counts. This rearrangement joins TRBV6-1 to TRBJ2-7, with 7 bases fitting TRBD1. Trimming took 5 bases from V and 3 from J; bases not matched to a gene: 4. The germline CDR1 and CDR2 sequences are MNHNS and SASEGT. The CDR3 runs to 13 residues. The CDR3 nucleotides read TGTGCCAGCAGTTCCGGGACAGACTACGAGCAGTACTTC. Its translation: CASSSGTDYEQYF.

The rearrangement links TRBV27 to TRBJ2-2, with D possibly TRBD2 on 6 matching bases. The ends were cut back, 7 bases at V and 7 bases at J, with 22 bases in the middle. Per germline, CDR1 MNHEY and CDR2 SMNVEV (reference sequence). This CDR3 is built from 16 residues. Written as DNA, the CDR3 is TGTGCCAGCACCGAGCGAAGACGGAGGGGTTACGGGGAGCTGTTTTTT. It is translated as CASTERRRRGYGELFF.

In its sample, this clone was seen once. The rearrangement joins TRBV7-2 to TRBJ2-3; 10 positions match TRBD1. After removal of 2 bases from V and 4 bases from J, the junction contained 9 bases not matched to a gene. There are 17 residues in the CDR3. CDR1 and CDR2 from the germline V gene are SGHTA and FQGNSA. The CDR3 coding sequence is TGTGCCAGCAGCTTAAGACACCGGACAGGGGGGCCAGATACGCAGTATTTT. Translating gives CASSLRHRTGGPDTQYF.

This clone has just a few counts. The chain employs TRBV11-3 and TRBJ2-2, with 13 bases lining up with TRBD2. This CDR3 is 18 amino acids long. After removal of 5 bases from V and 4 bases from J, the junction contained 10 bases not matched to a gene. CDR1 is SGHNT and CDR2 is YENEEA in the germline V gene. The CDR3 protein is CASSPRLAGGPGTGELFF. The CDR3 bases are TGTGCCAGCAGCCCCCGACTAGCGGGAGGTCCGGGCACCGGGGAGCTGTTTTTT.

The genes are TRBV12-5 and TRBJ2-3; 10 bases align to TRBD2. CDR3 length: 16 residues. Germline trimming cut 4 bases from V and 6 bases from J; bases unmatched to any gene: 10. The germline V gene has CDR1 LGHNT and CDR2 FRNRAP. CDR3: CASGYSSGRAADTQYF. In DNA, the CDR3 is TGTGCTAGTGGTTACTCAAGCGGGAGGGCGGCGGATACGCAGTATTTT.

V usage is TRBV5-4 and J usage is TRBJ2-1; 12 bases map to TRBD2. The CDR3 covers 17 residues. The trim removed 2 bases at V and 6 bases at J, leaving 9 bases unmatched. CDR1 is SGHNT, CDR2 YYREEE, per germline (reference sequence). The CDR3, as DNA: TGTGCCAGCAGCTTACGAGGTCTAGCGGGAGGGCCCAATGAGCAGTTCTTC. Amino acids: CASSLRGLAGGPNEQFF.

V is TRBV4-3 and J is TRBJ2-2, with 8 bases fitting TRBD1. The V and J ends lost 4 bases and 7 bases, in that order; junction bases with no gene match: 11. Looked up from germline, CDR1 is LGHNA and CDR2 is YSLEER. The CDR3 has 16 amino acids. This CDR3 reads CASSPSRDRLGGELFF. The CDR3 nucleotides are TGCGCCAGCAGCCCGTCCCGGGACAGGCTTGGCGGGGAGCTGTTTTTT.

The chain uses TRBV15 and TRBJ2-2; the D is unclear. This CDR3 is 13 amino acids long. Looked up from germline, CDR1 is LNHNV and CDR2 is YYDKDF (reference sequence). V was trimmed by 0 bases and J by 4 bases, leaving 3 bases between them. The CDR3 is CATSRERTGELFF. CDR3 DNA sequence: TGTGCCACCAGCAGAGAGCGCACCGGGGAGCTGTTTTTT.